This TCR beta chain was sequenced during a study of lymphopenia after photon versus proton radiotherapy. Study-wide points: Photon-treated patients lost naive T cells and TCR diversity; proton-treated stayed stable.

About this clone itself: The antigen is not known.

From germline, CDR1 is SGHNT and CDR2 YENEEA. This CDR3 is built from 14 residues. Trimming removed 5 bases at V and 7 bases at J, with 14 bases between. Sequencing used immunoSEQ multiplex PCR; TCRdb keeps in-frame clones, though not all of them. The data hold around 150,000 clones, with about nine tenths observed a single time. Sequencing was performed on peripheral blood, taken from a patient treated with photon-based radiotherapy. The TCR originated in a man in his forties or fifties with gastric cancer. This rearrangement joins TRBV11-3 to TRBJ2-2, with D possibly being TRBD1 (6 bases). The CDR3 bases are TGTGCCAGCAGCCAGGGGATAAAGGGCGGGGAGCTGTTTTTT. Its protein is CASSQGIKGGELFF.